This is a list of T cell receptor beta chains from one sample in a study of blood T cell repertoires in COVID-19. Some clones are missing from TCRdb's copy, which holds only in-frame ones; the method was immunoSEQ multiplex PCR. The sample has some 110,000 clones, approximately 87% seen once. Sequences were obtained from peripheral blood. These receptors all come from a man in his fifties with acute or convalescent COVID-19. Both conserved end residues are part of each CDR3. D genes are given only for firm matches.

j_call	d_call	v_call	cdr3_aa	cdr3_nt
TRBJ2-2	-	TRBV30	CAWSVGGELFF	TGTGCCTGGAGTGTCGGCGGGGAGCTGTTTTTT
TRBJ2-5	-	TRBV6-6	CASRPAELQETQYF	TGTGCCAGCAGGCCGGCGGAGCTCCAAGAGACCCAGTACTTC
TRBJ2-2	-	TRBV24-1	CATWGANTGELFF	TGTGCCACCTGGGGGGCGAACACCGGGGAGCTGTTTTTT
TRBJ1-2	-	TRBV5-8	CASSLGRGDGYTF	TGTGCCAGCAGCTTGGGAAGAGGTGATGGCTACACCTTC
TRBJ1-3	-	TRBV19	CASILGGPGNTIYF	TGTGCCAGTATACTGGGGGGGCCTGGAAACACCATATATTTT
TRBJ2-7	-	TRBV15	CATSNRGYEQYF	TGTGCCACCAGCAACCGGGGCTACGAGCAGTACTTC
TRBJ2-1	TRBD2	TRBV19	CASSIKASSGSFHNEQFF	TGTGCCAGTAGTATTAAAGCTAGTAGCGGGAGTTTCCACAATGAGCAGTTCTTC
TRBJ2-3	-	TRBV6-6	CASSSRSGRTDTQYF	TGTGCCAGCAGTTCACGTAGCGGCCGCACAGATACGCAGTATTTT
TRBJ2-7	TRBD2	TRBV2	CASREGLAGVYEQYF	TGTGCCAGCAGAGAGGGACTAGCGGGAGTCTACGAGCAGTACTTC
TRBJ1-6	TRBD1	TRBV28	CASSLRTGLRSPLHF	TGTGCCAGCAGTCTTCGGACAGGGTTACGATCACCCCTCCACTTT
TRBJ2-5	TRBD2	TRBV20-1	CSASAGTSGSHSQYF	TGCAGTGCTAGTGCCGGGACTAGCGGCAGTCACTCCCAGTACTTC
TRBJ2-1	-	TRBV18	CASSPLAGFGNEQFF	TGTGCCAGCTCACCACTGGCAGGGTTTGGCAATGAGCAGTTCTTC
TRBJ2-2	TRBD1	TRBV5-1	CASSTEGQGNTGELFF	TGCGCCAGCAGCACCGAGGGACAGGGAAACACCGGGGAGCTGTTTTTT
TRBJ1-5	TRBD1	TRBV25-1	CASSVTGDQPQHF	TGTGCCAGCAGTGTGACAGGGGATCAGCCCCAGCATTTT
TRBJ1-2	-	TRBV7-9	CASSSEGVGYTF	TGTGCCAGCAGCTCAGAGGGGGTAGGCTACACCTTC